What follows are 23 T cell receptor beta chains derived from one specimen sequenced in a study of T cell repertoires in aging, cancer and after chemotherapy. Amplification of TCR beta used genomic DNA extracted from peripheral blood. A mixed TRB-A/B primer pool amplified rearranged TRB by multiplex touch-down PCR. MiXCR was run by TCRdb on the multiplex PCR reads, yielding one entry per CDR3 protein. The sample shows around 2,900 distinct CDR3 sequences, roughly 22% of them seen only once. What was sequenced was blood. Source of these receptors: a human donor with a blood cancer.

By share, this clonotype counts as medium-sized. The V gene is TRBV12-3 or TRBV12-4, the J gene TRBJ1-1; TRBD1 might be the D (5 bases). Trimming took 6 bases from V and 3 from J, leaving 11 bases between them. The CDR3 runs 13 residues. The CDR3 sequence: CASRKTDYTEAFF. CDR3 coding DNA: TGTGCCAGCAGGAAGACAGATTACACTGAAGCTTTCTTT.

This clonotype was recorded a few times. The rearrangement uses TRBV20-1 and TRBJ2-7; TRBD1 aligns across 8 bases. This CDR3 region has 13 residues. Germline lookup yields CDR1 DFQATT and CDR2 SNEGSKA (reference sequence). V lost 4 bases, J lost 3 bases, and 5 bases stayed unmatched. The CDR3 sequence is CSAKGQGSYEQYF. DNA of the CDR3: TGCAGTGCTAAAGGACAGGGTAGCTACGAGCAGTACTTC.

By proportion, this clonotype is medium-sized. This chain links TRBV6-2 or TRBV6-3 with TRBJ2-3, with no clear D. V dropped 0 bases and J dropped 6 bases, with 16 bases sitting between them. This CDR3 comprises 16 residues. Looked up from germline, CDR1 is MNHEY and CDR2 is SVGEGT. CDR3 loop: CASSYSATGAQDTQYF. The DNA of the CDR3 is TGTGCCAGCAGTTACTCAGCCACGGGCGCCCAGGATACGCAGTATTTT.

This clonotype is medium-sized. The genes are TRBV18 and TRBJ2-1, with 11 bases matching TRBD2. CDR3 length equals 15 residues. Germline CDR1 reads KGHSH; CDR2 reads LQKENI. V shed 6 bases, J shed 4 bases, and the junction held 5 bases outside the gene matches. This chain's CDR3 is CASSQLAGAYNEQFF. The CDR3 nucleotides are TGTGCCAGCTCCCAACTAGCGGGAGCATACAATGAGCAGTTCTTC. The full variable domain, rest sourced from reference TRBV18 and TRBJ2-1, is NAGVMQNPRHLVRRRGQEARLRCSPMKGHSHVYWYRQLPEEGLKFMVYLQKENIIDESGMPKERFSAEFPKEGPSILRIQQVVRGDSAAYFCASSQLAGAYNEQFFGPGTRLTVL.

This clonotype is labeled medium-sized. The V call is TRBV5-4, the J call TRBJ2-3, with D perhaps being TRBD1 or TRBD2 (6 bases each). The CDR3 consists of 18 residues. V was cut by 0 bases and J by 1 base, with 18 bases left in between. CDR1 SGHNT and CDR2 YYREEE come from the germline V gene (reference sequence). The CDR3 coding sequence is TGTGCCAGCAGCTTGGGGCTAGCTCCCGGGGGCCGCACAGATACGCAGTATTTT. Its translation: CASSLGLAPGGRTDTQYF.

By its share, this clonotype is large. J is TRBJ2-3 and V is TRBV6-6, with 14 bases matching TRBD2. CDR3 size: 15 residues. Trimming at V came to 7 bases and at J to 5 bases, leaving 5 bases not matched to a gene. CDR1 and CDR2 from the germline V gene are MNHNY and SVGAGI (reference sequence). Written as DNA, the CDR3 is TGTGCCAGCAATGTTGGGACTAGCGGGGGAGATACGCAGTATTTT. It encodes CASNVGTSGGDTQYF.

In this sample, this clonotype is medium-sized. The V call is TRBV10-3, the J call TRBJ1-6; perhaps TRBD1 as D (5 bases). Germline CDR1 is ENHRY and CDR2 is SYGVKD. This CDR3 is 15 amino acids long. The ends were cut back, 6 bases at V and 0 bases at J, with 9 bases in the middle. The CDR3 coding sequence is TGTGCCATCAGAGAAGACAGCTCCTATAATTCACCCCTCCACTTT. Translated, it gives CAIREDSSYNSPLHF.

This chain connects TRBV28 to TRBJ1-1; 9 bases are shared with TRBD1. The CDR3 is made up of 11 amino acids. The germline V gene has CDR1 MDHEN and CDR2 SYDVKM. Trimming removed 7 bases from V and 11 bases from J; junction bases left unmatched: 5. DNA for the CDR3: TGTGCCAGCACCTGGGGGACAGGGGCTTTCTTT. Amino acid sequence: CASTWGTGAFF.

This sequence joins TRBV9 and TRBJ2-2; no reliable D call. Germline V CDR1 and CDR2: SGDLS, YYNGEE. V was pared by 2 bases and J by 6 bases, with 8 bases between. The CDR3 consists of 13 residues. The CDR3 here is CASSVWSAGELFF. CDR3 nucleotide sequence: TGTGCCAGCAGCGTTTGGAGCGCCGGGGAGCTGTTTTTT.

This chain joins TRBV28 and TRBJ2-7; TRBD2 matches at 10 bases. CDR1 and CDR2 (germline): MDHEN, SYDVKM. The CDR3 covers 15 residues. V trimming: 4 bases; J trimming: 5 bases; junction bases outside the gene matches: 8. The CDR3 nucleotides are TGTGCCAGCAGTTCATGGACTAGCGGTACCCACGAGCAGTACTTC. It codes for CASSSWTSGTHEQYF. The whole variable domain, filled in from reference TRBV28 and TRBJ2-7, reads DVKVTQSSRYLVKRTGEKVFLECVQDMDHENMFWYRQDPGLGLRLIYFSYDVKMKEKGDIPEGYSVSREKKERFSLILESASTNQTSMYLCASSSWTSGTHEQYFGPGTRLTVT.

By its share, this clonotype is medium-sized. CDR3 nucleotides: TGTGCCACCAGTGGCCTCAGGACTAGCGGGACCGGGGAGCTGTTTTTT. As protein: CATSGLRTSGTGELFF. The genes are TRBV24-1 and TRBJ2-2; 11 bases are a match to TRBD2. With V trimmed by 5 bases and J by 5 bases, 6 bases remained unmatched. Germline-derived CDR1 and CDR2 are KGHDR and SFDVKD. The CDR3 is made up of 16 amino acids.

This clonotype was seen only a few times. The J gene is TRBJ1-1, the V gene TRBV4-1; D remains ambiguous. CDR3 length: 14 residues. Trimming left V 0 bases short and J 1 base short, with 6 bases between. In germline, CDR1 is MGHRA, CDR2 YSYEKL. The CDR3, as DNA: TGCGCCAGCAGCCAAGATGCAGGGAACACTGAAGCTTTCTTT. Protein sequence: CASSQDAGNTEAFF.

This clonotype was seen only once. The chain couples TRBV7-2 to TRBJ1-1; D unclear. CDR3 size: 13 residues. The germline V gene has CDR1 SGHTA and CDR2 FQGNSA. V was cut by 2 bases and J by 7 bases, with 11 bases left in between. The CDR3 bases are TGTGCCAGCAGCTTATTACTGGGTGGTGAAGCTTTCTTT. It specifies CASSLLLGGEAFF.

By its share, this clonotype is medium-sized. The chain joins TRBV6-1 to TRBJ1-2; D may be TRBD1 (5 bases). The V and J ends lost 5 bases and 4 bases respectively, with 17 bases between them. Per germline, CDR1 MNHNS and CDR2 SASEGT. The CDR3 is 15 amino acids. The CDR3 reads CASSTRDEGRYGYTF. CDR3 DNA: TGTGCCAGCAGTACTCGGGACGAAGGCCGCTATGGCTACACCTTC.

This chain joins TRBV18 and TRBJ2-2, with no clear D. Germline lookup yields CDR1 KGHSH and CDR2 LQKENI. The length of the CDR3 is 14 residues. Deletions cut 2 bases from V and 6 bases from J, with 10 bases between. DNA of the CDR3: TGTGCCAGCTCACCAACTTTTGGGGCCGGGGAGCTGTTTTTT. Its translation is CASSPTFGAGELFF.

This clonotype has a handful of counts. CDR3 nucleotide sequence: TGCAGTACAAAGGTGGGTCCGTGGGAGCAGTACTTC. Protein: CSTKVGPWEQYF. This chain connects TRBV20-1 to TRBJ2-7, with D unclear. V lost 8 bases and J 7 bases, leaving 18 bases between the germline ends. CDR3 length equals 12 residues. Germline CDR1 reads DFQATT; CDR2 reads SNEGSKA (reference sequence).

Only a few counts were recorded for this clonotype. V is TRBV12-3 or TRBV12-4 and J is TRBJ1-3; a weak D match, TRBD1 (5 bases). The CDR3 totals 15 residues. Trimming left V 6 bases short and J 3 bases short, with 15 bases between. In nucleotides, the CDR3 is TGTGCCAGCAGCAATTCCTTCGGGGGTGGAAACACCATATATTTT. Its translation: CASSNSFGGGNTIYF.

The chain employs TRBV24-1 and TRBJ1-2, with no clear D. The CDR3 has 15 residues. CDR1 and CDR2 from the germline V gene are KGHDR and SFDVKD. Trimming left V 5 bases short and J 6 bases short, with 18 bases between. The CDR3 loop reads CATSGKVNKVDGYTF. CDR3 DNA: TGTGCCACCAGTGGTAAGGTAAATAAGGTGGATGGCTACACCTTC.

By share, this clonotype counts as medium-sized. CDR3 bases: TGTGCCAGCAGCACAGAGTACAATGAGCAGTTCTTC. This gives the protein CASSTEYNEQFF. The rearrangement links TRBV12-3 or TRBV12-4 to TRBJ2-1; D is uncertain. V shed 6 bases and J shed 4 bases, with 7 bases lying between them. This CDR3 has 12 amino acids.

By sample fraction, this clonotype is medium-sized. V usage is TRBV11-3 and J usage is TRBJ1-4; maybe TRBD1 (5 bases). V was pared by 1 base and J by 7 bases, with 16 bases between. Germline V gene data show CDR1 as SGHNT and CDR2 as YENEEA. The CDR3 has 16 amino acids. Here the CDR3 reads CASSLGSTVKLEKLFF. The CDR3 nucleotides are TGTGCCAGCAGCTTAGGTTCGACAGTTAAACTTGAAAAACTGTTTTTT.

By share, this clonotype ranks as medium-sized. The CDR3 spells CASSYAGIRGGAGYTF. The CDR3 nucleotides read TGTGCCAGCAGTTACGCGGGAATCAGAGGGGGTGCCGGCTACACCTTC. The chain uses TRBV6-5 and TRBJ1-2, with a possible D match to TRBD1 (6 bases). The CDR3 has 16 residues. Deletions cut 2 bases from V and 8 bases from J, with 21 bases between. Looked up from germline, CDR1 is MNHEY and CDR2 is SVGAGI.

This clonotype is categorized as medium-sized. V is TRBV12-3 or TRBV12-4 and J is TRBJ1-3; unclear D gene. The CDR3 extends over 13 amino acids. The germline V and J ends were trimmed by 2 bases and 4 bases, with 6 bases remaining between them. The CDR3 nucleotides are TGTGCCAGCAGTTTAAAACGGGGAAACACCATATATTTT. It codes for CASSLKRGNTIYF.

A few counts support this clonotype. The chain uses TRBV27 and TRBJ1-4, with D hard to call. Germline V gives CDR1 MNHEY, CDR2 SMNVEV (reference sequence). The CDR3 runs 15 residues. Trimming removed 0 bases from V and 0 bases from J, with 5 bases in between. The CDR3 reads CASSLSRATNEKLFF. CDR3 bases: TGTGCCAGCAGTTTATCGCGTGCAACTAATGAAAAACTGTTTTTT.